The entry that follows covers one T cell receptor (beta chain) sequence. What it binds is unknown. It was 5'RACE with constant-segment primers that produced the TCR alpha and TCR beta cDNA libraries, which carried sample barcodes and UMIs. From the 5' RACE reads, TCRdb called clonotypes with MiXCR, one entry per CDR3 protein. The sample lists approximately 210,000 distinct CDR3 sequences; roughly 27% were seen once. This sample is part of a study of T-cell memory formation after mild COVID-19. Study-level information: TCR clusters mostly belonged to single donors.

V shed 0 bases and J 9 bases; nucleotides not matched to a gene: 15. Germline CDR1 and CDR2: SGHRS and YFSETQ. The CDR3 loop spans 17 amino acids. Study-wide findings and caveats: Contracting CD8+ clones were enriched in EMRA, CD4+ mainly in CM and EM.

This chain joins TRBV5-1 and TRBJ2-1; TRBD2 matches 7 bases. The clonotype comes from an adult woman who had mild COVID-19 (a few samples of this study predate the infection). Cell type and time point are not known. The sample consisted of PBMCs or a T cell subset sorted from them (not recorded which). The DNA for the CDR3 is TGCGCCAGCAGCTTGGGCCCCCGGATCGCGGGGGTGGGTGAGCAGTTCTTC. Its protein product is CASSLGPRIAGVGEQFF.